The 17 T cell receptor beta chains below all came from one sample that was sequenced in a study of cytomegalovirus exposure and HLA in healthy donors. PCR involved 60 Vbeta and 13 Jbeta primers. TCRdb keeps only in-frame clones here, not all; method: immunoSEQ multiplex PCR. Here the sample spans around 96,000 clones, 64% being singletons. Sample: PBMCs. The receptors shown here come from a man between 60 and 75 years old in good health and CMV-seronegative.

The table lists this clone with a few counts. The rearrangement links TRBV9 to TRBJ1-1; unclear D gene. V lost 0 bases, J lost 1 base, and 4 bases lay in between. In germline, CDR1 is SGDLS, CDR2 YYNGEE. CDR3 length: 13 residues. The CDR3 loop reads CASSVEPNTEAFF. In DNA form, the CDR3 reads TGTGCCAGCAGCGTAGAGCCGAACACTGAAGCTTTCTTT.

J is TRBJ2-3 and V is TRBV4-1, with 13 nucleotides matching TRBD2. The CDR3 has 19 amino acids. J gave up 2 bases and V 3 bases, and 11 bases lay outside the gene matches. Germline CDR1 reads MGHRA; CDR2 reads YSYEKL. The CDR3 region has the DNA TGCGCCAGCAGCCAGGAGGAGCCGGGACTAGCGGGATCCACAGATACGCAGTATTTT. This encodes CASSQEEPGLAGSTDTQYF.

V and J are TRBV7-7 and TRBJ1-4; the D gene is possibly TRBD1 (6 bases). Germline loops: CDR1 SSHAT, CDR2 FNYEAQ (reference sequence). With 4 bases removed from V and 7 bases from J, the gap between germline ends came to 19 bases. The CDR3 is made up of 16 amino acids. The CDR3 here is CASSSTRGPIAEKLFF. The CDR3 coding sequence is TGTGCCAGCAGCTCCACCAGGGGTCCGATCGCTGAAAAACTGTTTTTT. Full variable domain (outside the CDR3, taken from reference TRBV7-7 and TRBJ1-4): GAGVSQSPRYKVTKRGQDVTLRCDPISSHATLYWYQQALGQGPEFLTYFNYEAQPDKSGLPSDRFSAERPEGSISTLTIQRTEQRDSAMYRCASSSTRGPIAEKLFFGSGTQLSVL.

Worth noting for this clone: The junction and the germline gene differ at one end; a read error may be behind it. The V and J genes are TRBV7-9 and TRBJ2-7; D remains ambiguous. This CDR3 comprises 9 residues. Germline CDR1 is SEHNR and CDR2 is FQNEAQ (reference sequence). CDR3 sequence: CSSSLGGDF. CDR3 DNA sequence: TGTTCCAGCAGCTTAGGCGGAGACTTC.

V gene TRBV4-2 combines with J gene TRBJ1-1; 10 bases are a match to TRBD1. CDR3 length: 15 residues. Germline loops: CDR1 LGHNA, CDR2 YNFKEQ. The ends lost 4 bases at V and 10 bases at J; junction bases unmatched: 12. The CDR3 spells CASSPQTGGAGIAFF. DNA of the CDR3: TGTGCCAGCAGCCCGCAGACAGGGGGCGCGGGAATAGCTTTCTTT.

The chain carries TRBV29-1 and TRBJ2-2; perhaps TRBD1 as D (6 bases). The CDR3 extends over 14 amino acids. The V gene lost 6 bases and the J gene lost 0 bases, with 11 bases spanning the gap. CDR1 SQVTM and CDR2 ANQGSEA come from the germline V gene. The CDR3 region has the DNA TGCAGCGTACTAACAGGGTCGAACACCGGGGAGCTGTTTTTT. This gives the protein CSVLTGSNTGELFF.

The rearrangement uses TRBV7-6 and TRBJ1-1, with 7 positions matching TRBD1. Trimming cost V 5 bases and J 0 bases; bases outside gene matches: 9. The CDR3 is made up of 16 amino acids. Per germline, CDR1 SGHVS and CDR2 FNYEAQ. CDR3 protein: CASSPRDGTVNTEAFF. In DNA form, the CDR3 reads TGTGCCAGCAGCCCACGAGACGGGACAGTGAACACTGAAGCTTTCTTT.

The chain has TRBV4-1 and TRBJ1-2, with D perhaps TRBD1 (5 bases). There are 16 residues in the CDR3. CDR1 is MGHRA, CDR2 YSYEKL, per germline. Trimming pared 0 bases from V and 2 bases from J, leaving 13 bases between. The CDR3 region is CASSQDDAGGNYGYTF. CDR3 coding DNA: TGCGCCAGCAGCCAAGATGACGCCGGGGGGAACTATGGCTACACCTTC.

This rearrangement joins TRBV6-5 to TRBJ2-1; 8 nucleotides agree with TRBD2. The CDR3 has 14 residues. Per the germline V gene, CDR1 is MNHEY and CDR2 is SVGAGI. V shed 8 bases and J 3 bases; nucleotides not matched to a gene: 6. CDR3 nucleotide sequence: TGTGCCAGCGCAGAGCGGGGGCACTACAATGAGCAGTTCTTC. Its protein is CASAERGHYNEQFF.

V usage is TRBV11-2 and J usage is TRBJ1-1, with TRBD1 matching 11 bases. The CDR3 loop spans 18 amino acids. Germline CDR1 reads SGHAT; CDR2 reads FQNNGV. Trimming removed 5 bases from V and 5 bases from J; junction bases left unmatched: 16. This CDR3 is CASSPVAYGTGGLTEAFF. The CDR3 coding sequence is TGTGCCAGCAGCCCTGTCGCCTACGGGACAGGGGGTCTTACTGAAGCTTTCTTT.

V gene TRBV9 combines with J gene TRBJ2-3, with D perhaps matching TRBD1 (5 bases). Trimming removed 0 bases from V and 6 bases from J, with 11 bases in between. The CDR3 length is 14 residues. The germline gives CDR1 SGDLS, CDR2 YYNGEE. The CDR3: CASSVVDSRDTQYF. CDR3 in DNA: TGTGCCAGCAGCGTAGTAGACAGTCGCGATACGCAGTATTTT.

The rearrangement joins TRBV7-9 to TRBJ2-1; no definite D call. From germline, CDR1 is SEHNR and CDR2 FQNEAQ (reference sequence). V lost 5 bases, J lost 10 bases, and 15 bases lay in between. CDR3 length equals 13 residues. CDR3 amino acids: CASSLTTANEQFF. The CDR3 DNA is TGTGCCAGCAGCCTAACGACTGCCAACGAGCAGTTCTTC.

The sample holds a few counts of this clone. The chain is built from TRBV13 and TRBJ1-5; possible D gene TRBD1, 5 bases. This CDR3 comprises 14 residues. Trimming stripped 5 bases from V and 5 bases from J, with 13 bases between. Germline V gives CDR1 PRHDT, CDR2 FYEKMQ (reference sequence). CDR3 DNA: TGTGCCAGCAGCCCGATGTTAGGGGATCAGCCCCAGCATTTT. It specifies CASSPMLGDQPQHF.

This clone was found a few times. The chain joins TRBV11-2 to TRBJ2-2; possibly TRBD2 for D (6 bases). Per the germline V gene, CDR1 is SGHAT and CDR2 is FQNNGV. Trimming pared 5 bases from V and 3 bases from J, leaving 25 bases between. The CDR3 sequence is 19 residues long. The CDR3 DNA follows: TGTGCCAGCAGCCCATCCGGGACTCGGAAGAGGTGGGACACCGGGGAGCTGTTTTTT. Translated, it gives CASSPSGTRKRWDTGELFF. The full variable domain, in which reference TRBV11-2 and TRBJ2-2 provide the parts outside the CDR3, is EAGVAQSPRYKIIEKRQSVAFWCNPISGHATLYWYQQILGQGPKLLIQFQNNGVVDDSQLPKDRFSAERLKGVDSTLKIQPAKLEDSAVYLCASSPSGTRKRWDTGELFFGEGSRLTVL.

V usage is TRBV7-9 and J usage is TRBJ2-7; 8 bases align to TRBD1. From germline, CDR1 is SEHNR and CDR2 FQNEAQ (reference sequence). V dropped 4 bases and J dropped 4; count of bases not matched to a gene: 3. The CDR3 consists of 13 residues. For the CDR3, the DNA is TGTGCCAGCAGCTGGACAGGGAGATACGAGCAGTACTTC. Residues: CASSWTGRYEQYF.

The J gene is TRBJ2-6, the V gene TRBV10-3; 8 nucleotides align to TRBD1. Germline V lookup: CDR1 ENHRY, CDR2 SYGVKD. V was clipped by 7 bases and J by 1 base; unmatched bases: 9. This CDR3 is built from 17 residues. This chain's CDR3 is CAITQGTGPSGANVLTF. The CDR3 DNA reads as TGTGCCATCACCCAAGGGACAGGCCCGTCTGGGGCCAACGTCCTGACTTTC.

The genes are TRBV5-1 and TRBJ1-3; D call uncertain. CDR1 is SGHRS and CDR2 is YFSETQ in the germline V gene. V gave up 1 base and J gave up 4 bases, with 6 bases separating them. The CDR3 runs to 13 residues. The CDR3 sequence is CASSLWQGNTIYF. CDR3 DNA sequence: TGCGCCAGCAGCTTGTGGCAGGGAAACACCATATATTTT.